Following are 23 T cell receptor beta chains from one sample sequenced in a study of blood T cells in healthy people across ages. Then a second PCR, running about 6 to 11 cycles, was carried out with a sample-barcoded 5' primer and a J-beta primer mix. TCRdb reanalysed the 5' RACE reads using MiXCR and keeps one entry per CDR3 protein. The table has 580,000 or so distinct CDR3 sequences, around half seen once; the top ten hold around 23%. The specimen was blood. The receptors were sampled from a man at least 80 years old in good health.

A word on this clonotype: This clone may be a read error of a much larger clone one base away. The chain couples TRBV6-6 to TRBJ2-4, with D perhaps TRBD2 (6 bases). The CDR3 consists of 12 residues. The V gene's germline CDR1 is MNHNY and CDR2 SVGAGI (reference sequence). The V and J ends lost 10 bases and 8 bases respectively, with 15 bases between them. The CDR3 region is CANNGGGDIQYF. In DNA, the CDR3 is TGTGCCAACAACGGGGGAGGCGACATTCAGTACTTC.

On this clonotype itself: This could be a read error, since a much larger clone is one nucleotide away. The rearrangement joins TRBV6-6 to TRBJ1-5; 8 bases line up with TRBD1. The CDR3 loop spans 15 amino acids. CDR1 and CDR2 (germline): MNHNY, SVGAGI (reference sequence). In nucleotides, the CDR3 is TGTGCCAGCGGCAGGGGGCTAGGAAGCAGTCAGCCCCAGCATTTT. Protein sequence: CASGRGLGSSQPQHF.

This chain joins TRBV7-2 and TRBJ2-1; TRBD2 agrees at 8 bases. Unmatched junction bases numbered 6, after V lost 1 base and J lost 7 bases. The CDR3 has 15 residues. Germline loops: CDR1 SGHTA, CDR2 FQGNSA. This CDR3 is CASSLVAGSGNEQFF. The DNA of the CDR3 is TGTGCCAGCAGCTTAGTAGCGGGGTCGGGGAATGAGCAGTTCTTC.

The V call is TRBV10-3, the J call TRBJ1-1; D is perhaps TRBD1 (6 bases). There are 15 residues in the CDR3. CDR1 ENHRY and CDR2 SYGVKD come from the germline V gene. Between the trimmed V and J ends, which lost 7 bases and 3 bases, there was a span of 18 bases. The CDR3 nucleotides read TGTGCCATCACCCGCACCAGACAGGCCGACACTGAAGCTTTCTTT. Its protein is CAITRTRQADTEAFF.

The chain is built from TRBV7-2 and TRBJ2-1; possibly TRBD1 for D (7 bases). Trimming shortened V by 5 bases and J by 2 bases, and 13 bases separated the two germline ends. This CDR3 has 15 amino acids. Germline CDR1 reads SGHTA; CDR2 reads FQGNSA. In nucleotides, the CDR3 is TGTGCCAGCAGCCTACAGGGGAGGCCCTACAATGAGCAGTTCTTC. Residues: CASSLQGRPYNEQFF.

The rearrangement uses TRBV20-1 and TRBJ2-1; D may match TRBD1 or TRBD2 (5 bases each). The CDR3 covers 14 residues. V lost 7 bases to trimming and J lost 0 bases, with 13 bases between them. Germline values: CDR1 DFQATT, CDR2 SNEGSKA (reference sequence). CDR3 DNA sequence: TGCAGTGTGAGTGGGACCCTCTCCTACAATGAGCAGTTCTTC. It yields the protein CSVSGTLSYNEQFF.

Of note for this clonotype: A much larger clone lies one base from this, so it may be a read error. The chain joins TRBV2 to TRBJ1-2; no clear D. V lost 7 bases to trimming and J lost 0 bases, with 6 bases between them. The germline CDR1 and CDR2 sequences are SNHLY and FYNNEI. The length of the CDR3 is 12 residues. The CDR3 DNA is TGTGCCAGCAATCAAGCTAACTATGGCTACACCTTC. This gives the protein CASNQANYGYTF.

The J gene is TRBJ1-1, the V gene TRBV6-6, with 9 bases matching TRBD1. Trimming removed 5 bases from V and 1 base from J; junction bases left unmatched: 11. CDR3 length equals 17 residues. The germline CDR1 and CDR2 sequences are MNHNY and SVGAGI (reference sequence). Here the CDR3 reads CASSPGQGRFRNTEAFF. DNA of the CDR3: TGTGCCAGCAGTCCGGGACAGGGAAGGTTTCGGAACACTGAAGCTTTCTTT.

The chain couples TRBV20-1 to TRBJ2-1; D possibly corresponds to TRBD2 (6 bases). The J call may be faulty, since TRBJ2-5 better matches the DNA end. This CDR3 has 13 amino acids. The germline CDR1 and CDR2 sequences are DFQATT and SNEGSKA (reference sequence). CDR3 sequence reads: CSARETGLPSQYF. CDR3 bases: TGCAGTGCTAGAGAAACGGGACTTCCGAGCCAGTACTTC.

V is TRBV7-2 and J is TRBJ2-3, with D perhaps matching TRBD2 (5 bases). The germline gives CDR1 SGHTA, CDR2 FQGNSA. V dropped 5 bases and J dropped 2 bases, with 23 bases sitting between them. CDR3 size: 18 residues. CDR3 in DNA: TGTGCCAGCAGCGATGGACTCATAGTCCGACCATTCACAGATACGCAGTATTTT. Translation gives CASSDGLIVRPFTDTQYF.

In this sample, this clonotype turned up a few times. The chain uses TRBV5-1 and TRBJ2-3; D unresolved. The V gene's germline CDR1 is SGHRS and CDR2 YFSETQ. V shed 1 base and J shed 6 bases, with 18 bases lying between them. This CDR3 region has 16 residues. CDR3 loop: CASSLSPSTEQDTQYF. Written as DNA, the CDR3 is TGCGCCAGCAGCTTGTCCCCCTCGACCGAGCAGGATACGCAGTATTTT.

This rearrangement joins TRBV4-2 to TRBJ2-5; 8 nucleotides align to TRBD2. The CDR3 contains 16 residues. J lost 2 bases, V lost 1 base, and 6 bases had no gene match. Germline-derived CDR1 and CDR2 are LGHNA and YNFKEQ. CDR3 in DNA: TGTGCCAGCAGCCAAGTGAGCGGGGGCTATCAAGAGACCCAGTACTTC. Translating it yields CASSQVSGGYQETQYF.

J is TRBJ1-2 and V is TRBV7-9; D is possibly TRBD1 (5 bases). Germline-derived CDR1 and CDR2 are SEHNR and FQNEAQ (reference sequence). Trimming pared 5 bases from V and 5 bases from J, leaving 18 bases between. This CDR3 contains 15 residues. The CDR3 here is CASSPKGRGNYGYTF. CDR3 DNA: TGTGCCAGCAGCCCCAAAGGCCGGGGGAATTATGGCTACACCTTC.

The chain's CDR3 is CASSFSGSDTQYF. CDR3 in DNA: TGTGCCAGCAGCTTCAGCGGTTCAGATACGCAGTATTTT. This sequence joins TRBV7-9 and TRBJ2-3; possible D gene TRBD2, 5 bases. Trimming shortened V by 3 bases and J by 4 bases, and 8 bases separated the two germline ends. Germline V lookup: CDR1 SEHNR, CDR2 FQNEAQ (reference sequence). This CDR3 has 13 amino acids.

The chain combines TRBV29-1 with TRBJ2-1; tentatively, D is TRBD2 (5 bases). Germline lookup yields CDR1 SQVTM and CDR2 ANQGSEA. The CDR3 consists of 12 residues. V was trimmed by 6 bases and J by 1 base, leaving 7 bases between them. CDR3 DNA: TGCAGCGTGAGGGAATCCTACAATGAGCAGTTCTTC. Its protein product is CSVRESYNEQFF.

The rearrangement uses TRBV6-6 and TRBJ1-2, with 9 positions matching TRBD1. CDR1 is MNHNY and CDR2 is SVGAGI in the germline V gene (reference sequence). The CDR3 has 16 residues. Trimming removed 0 bases from V and 8 bases from J; junction bases left unmatched: 10. The CDR3 nucleotides read TGTGCCAGCAGTTACTCCGGGACAGGGCGAGGGTGGGGCTACACCTTC. Translated, it gives CASSYSGTGRGWGYTF.

The sample holds a few counts of this clonotype. V and J are TRBV11-2 and TRBJ1-1; D is perhaps TRBD1 (6 bases). This CDR3 contains 14 residues. V gave up 5 bases and J gave up 0 bases, with 10 bases separating them. Germline loops: CDR1 SGHAT, CDR2 FQNNGV. CDR3 residues: CASSTGQMNTEAFF. Here the CDR3 DNA reads TGTGCCAGCAGCACAGGACAGATGAACACTGAAGCTTTCTTT.

This clonotype was seen a few times. The rearrangement links TRBV7-2 to TRBJ2-1; D assignment may be TRBD1 or TRBD2 (6 bases each). V dropped 4 bases and J dropped 5 bases, with 24 bases sitting between them. Germline loops: CDR1 SGHTA, CDR2 FQGNSA. The CDR3 loop spans 18 amino acids. The chain's CDR3 is CASSSSAGGHGDHNEQFF. CDR3 in DNA: TGTGCCAGCAGCTCTAGTGCCGGGGGACATGGGGACCACAATGAGCAGTTCTTC.

The chain combines TRBV29-1 with TRBJ2-1, with D perhaps TRBD1 (6 bases). The CDR3 totals 15 residues. Per germline, CDR1 SQVTM and CDR2 ANQGSEA. V was pared by 3 bases and J by 0 bases, with 12 bases between. The CDR3 loop reads CSVDRGWSSYNEQFF. The CDR3 nucleotides are TGCAGCGTTGACAGGGGATGGAGCTCCTACAATGAGCAGTTCTTC.

The chain carries TRBV6-2 or TRBV6-3 and TRBJ2-7, with 7 bases lining up with TRBD1. V trimming: 6 bases; J trimming: 3 bases; junction bases outside the gene matches: 11. CDR1 and CDR2 (germline): MNHEY, SVGEGT. This CDR3 is built from 15 residues. This CDR3 reads CASSQDRRAYYEQYF. The CDR3 DNA sequence: TGTGCCAGCAGCCAGGACAGGCGAGCGTACTACGAGCAGTACTTC.

The chain joins TRBV6-2 or TRBV6-3 to TRBJ2-3, with a tentative D call TRBD1 (6 bases). Germline V CDR1 and CDR2: MNHEY, SVGEGT. This CDR3 comprises 14 residues. The V gene lost 6 bases and the J gene lost 0 bases, with 10 bases spanning the gap. In nucleotides, the CDR3 is TGTGCCAGCAGGCTGACAGGTAGCACAGATACGCAGTATTTT. It is translated as CASRLTGSTDTQYF.

This clonotype was observed many times. The chain recombines TRBV12-5 with TRBJ2-1; 7 nucleotides agree with TRBD1. CDR1 is LGHNT and CDR2 is FRNRAP in the germline V gene. After removal of 5 bases from V and 2 bases from J, the junction contained 15 bases not matched to a gene. This CDR3 contains 18 residues. In DNA, the CDR3 is TGTGCTAGTGGTAACAAAAGGGCGAGAGGGGGCCCCTACAATGAGCAGTTCTTC. It encodes CASGNKRARGGPYNEQFF. Full variable domain (remainder filled in from reference TRBV12-5 and TRBJ2-1): DARVTQTPRHKVTEMGQEVTMRCQPILGHNTVFWYRQTMMQGLELLAYFRNRAPLDDSGMPKDRFSAEMPDATLATLKIQPSEPRDSAVYFCASGNKRARGGPYNEQFFGPGTRLTVL.

The genes are TRBV11-2 and TRBJ2-1; D gene unclear. Per germline, CDR1 SGHAT and CDR2 FQNNGV. V dropped 5 bases and J dropped 6 bases, with 14 bases sitting between them. There are 14 residues in the CDR3. The CDR3, as DNA: TGTGCCAGCAGCCGTTCCTCGGGTCTCAATGAGCAGTTCTTC. This gives the protein CASSRSSGLNEQFF.